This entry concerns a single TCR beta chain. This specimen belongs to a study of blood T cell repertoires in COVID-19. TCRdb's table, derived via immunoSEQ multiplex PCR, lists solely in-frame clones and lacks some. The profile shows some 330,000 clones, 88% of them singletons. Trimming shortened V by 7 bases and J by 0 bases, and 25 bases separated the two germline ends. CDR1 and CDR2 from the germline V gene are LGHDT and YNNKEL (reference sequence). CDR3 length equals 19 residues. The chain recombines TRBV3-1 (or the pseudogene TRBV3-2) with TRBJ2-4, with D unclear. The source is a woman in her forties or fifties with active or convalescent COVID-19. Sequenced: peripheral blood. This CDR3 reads CASTSKITDWSLAKNIQYF. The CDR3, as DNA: TGTGCCAGCACCTCAAAAATCACTGATTGGTCCCTAGCCAAAAACATTCAGTACTTC.